The 27 T cell receptor beta chains in this list originate from one sample, sequenced in a study of blood T cells in healthy people across ages. Combining a sample-barcoded 5' primer with a J-beta primer mix, a second PCR ran for roughly 7 to 12 cycles. Each CDR3 protein is one row after TCRdb ran MiXCR on the 5' RACE reads. The sample includes about 730,000 distinct CDR3 sequences, approximately 43% seen only once; the top ten take under 25%. Material: blood. These receptors all stem from an older woman in good health.

This clonotype was seen only a few times. The chain links TRBV11-2 to TRBJ2-5; possibly TRBD2 for D (6 bases). The ends were cut back, 4 bases at V and 5 bases at J, with 11 bases in the middle. The CDR3 has 13 amino acids. Germline lookup yields CDR1 SGHAT and CDR2 FQNNGV. The CDR3 region has the DNA TGTGCCAGCAGCTACGGGGGAACGGAGACCCAGTACTTC. This sequence encodes CASSYGGTETQYF. The full variable domain, completed using reference TRBV11-2 and TRBJ2-5, is EAGVAQSPRYKIIEKRQSVAFWCNPISGHATLYWYQQILGQGPKLLIQFQNNGVVDDSQLPKDRFSAERLKGVDSTLKIQPAKLEDSAVYLCASSYGGTETQYFGPGTRLLVL.

This chain uses TRBV20-1 with TRBJ2-7; D is unresolved. Trimming took off 0 bases at V and 5 bases at J, with 8 bases between the two ends. This CDR3 comprises 12 residues. Germline V gene data show CDR1 as DFQATT and CDR2 as SNEGSKA (reference sequence). As DNA, the CDR3 is TGCAGTGCTAGAGATCCGGCGAACGAGCAGTACTTC. Protein: CSARDPANEQYF.

The V and J genes are TRBV6-1 and TRBJ1-1; the D is unclear. There are 14 residues in the CDR3. Germline CDR1 MNHNS, CDR2 SASEGT. Trimming pared 0 bases from V and 2 bases from J, leaving 7 bases between. CDR3 residues: CASSEARFNTEAFF. CDR3 DNA: TGTGCCAGCAGTGAAGCGAGGTTTAACACTGAAGCTTTCTTT.

Worth noting for this clonotype: A much larger clone is a single base away; this may be a read error. The rearrangement joins TRBV3-1 to TRBJ2-1; tentative D call: TRBD2 (6 bases). Germline CDR1 LGHDT, CDR2 YNNKEL (reference sequence). Trimming removed 3 bases from V and 7 bases from J, with 16 bases in between. The CDR3 sequence is 15 residues long. The CDR3 loop is CASSHWAGGLNEQFF. The CDR3 region has the DNA TGTGCCAGCAGCCACTGGGCTGGGGGGTTGAATGAGCAGTTCTTC.

The gene calls are TRBV5-4 and TRBJ2-5, with D perhaps given as TRBD1 or TRBD2 (6 bases each). Judging by the DNA end, TRBJ2-7 fits better; the J call may be wrong. The CDR3 runs 14 residues. Germline CDR1 is SGHNT and CDR2 is YYREEE (reference sequence). The CDR3 loop is CASARRGEPDEQYF. CDR3 sequence (DNA): TGTGCCAGCGCGAGGAGGGGGGAGCCCGACGAGCAGTACTTC.

This chain connects TRBV30 to TRBJ2-7; perhaps TRBD1 as D (6 bases). There are 12 residues in the CDR3. The germline V and J ends were trimmed by 8 bases and 3 bases, with 14 bases remaining between them. CDR1 GTSNPN and CDR2 SVGIG come from the germline V gene (reference sequence). CDR3 sequence (DNA): TGTGCCGGCCGGGACACCTACTACGAGCAGTACTTC. Its translation: CAGRDTYYEQYF.

Of note for this clonotype: A much larger clone differs by one base, so this may be a read error. The chain is built from TRBV29-1 and TRBJ2-7, with 9 bases identical to TRBD1. The V and J ends lost 8 bases and 3 bases, in that order; junction bases with no gene match: 5. Germline CDR1 is SQVTM and CDR2 is ANQGSEA. This CDR3 region has 12 residues. The CDR3 nucleotides are TGCAGCATACAGGGGGCGAACTACGAGCAGTACTTC. Translation: CSIQGANYEQYF.

The chain carries TRBV7-3 and TRBJ2-3, with TRBD2 identical over 12 bases. The V segment lost 3 bases and the J segment 6 bases; nucleotides outside the gene matches: 4. The CDR3 extends over 15 amino acids. Per the germline V gene, CDR1 is SGHTA and CDR2 is FQGTGA. The chain's CDR3 is CASSLTSGGIDTQYF. The DNA for the CDR3 is TGTGCCAGCAGCTTGACTAGCGGGGGTATCGATACGCAGTATTTT. The whole variable domain, remainder taken from reference TRBV7-3 and TRBJ2-3, is GAGVSQTPSNKVTEKGKYVELRCDPISGHTALYWYRQSLGQGPEFLIYFQGTGAADDSGLPNDRFFAVRPEGSVSTLKIQRTERGDSAVYLCASSLTSGGIDTQYFGPGTRLTVL.

The table lists this clonotype with a few counts. The J gene is TRBJ2-4, the V gene TRBV28; 12 bases map to TRBD2. V shed 1 base and J 3 bases; nucleotides not matched to a gene: 7. Germline-derived CDR1 and CDR2 are MDHEN and SYDVKM. This CDR3 is built from 18 residues. CDR3 nucleotides: TGTGCCAGCAGTTTATCTAGCGGGAGGGTTCCTGGCAAAAACATTCAGTACTTC. Translating gives CASSLSSGRVPGKNIQYF.

This chain links TRBV7-9 with TRBJ2-2; D call uncertain. This CDR3 has 18 residues. The V end lost 2 bases, the J end lost 0 bases, and 16 bases lay between the germline ends. In germline, CDR1 is SEHNR, CDR2 FQNEAQ (reference sequence). CDR3 amino acids: CASSLPPGRTSNTGELFF. The CDR3 DNA reads TGTGCCAGCAGCTTACCCCCTGGCCGAACTTCGAACACCGGGGAGCTGTTTTTT. Full variable domain (remainder filled in from reference TRBV7-9 and TRBJ2-2): DTGVSQNPRHKITKRGQNVTFRCDPISEHNRLYWYRQTLGQGPEFLTYFQNEAQLEKSRLLSDRFSAERPKGSFSTLEIQRTEQGDSAMYLCASSLPPGRTSNTGELFFGEGSRLTVL.

The rearrangement joins TRBV6-1 to TRBJ1-3, with D unclear. The CDR3 spans 15 residues. Germline CDR1 is MNHNS and CDR2 is SASEGT. V gave up 2 bases and J gave up 4 bases, with 12 bases separating them. In DNA form, the CDR3 reads TGTGCCAGCAGTGAATTTTGGGCGTCCGGAAACACCATATATTTT. Its translation: CASSEFWASGNTIYF.

The V call is TRBV6-1, the J call TRBJ2-5; 7 positions agree with TRBD2. The V and J ends lost 10 bases and 0 bases, in that order; junction bases with no gene match: 5. Germline V CDR1 and CDR2: MNHNS, SASEGT. The CDR3 runs 13 residues. The CDR3 here is CATGEGYQETQYF. In nucleotides, the CDR3 is TGTGCCACGGGGGAGGGTTACCAAGAGACCCAGTACTTC.

The chain carries TRBV13 and TRBJ1-2; D is unresolved. This CDR3 is 15 amino acids long. CDR1 and CDR2 from the germline V gene are PRHDT and FYEKMQ (reference sequence). V lost 0 bases and J lost 0, with 8 bases in between. CDR3 region: CASSLGGATNYGYTF. In DNA form, the CDR3 reads TGTGCCAGCAGCTTAGGCGGAGCGACTAACTATGGCTACACCTTC.

This clonotype came up a few times. This chain connects TRBV19 to TRBJ2-3; D gene ambiguous. This CDR3 is built from 13 residues. V lost 1 base and J lost 4, with 6 bases in between. Germline V lookup: CDR1 LNHDA, CDR2 SQIVND (reference sequence). Here the CDR3 DNA reads TGTGCCAGTAGTATAGTCGTCCCAGATACGCAGTATTTT. Translated: CASSIVVPDTQYF. The full variable domain, rest sourced from reference TRBV19 and TRBJ2-3, is DGGITQSPKYLFRKEGQNVTLSCEQNLNHDAMYWYRQDPGQGLRLIYYSQIVNDFQKGDIAEGYSVSREKKESFPLTVTSAQKNPTAFYLCASSIVVPDTQYFGPGTRLTVL.

V is TRBV29-1 and J is TRBJ2-6; the match to TRBD1 covers 8 bases. The CDR3 extends over 17 amino acids. In germline, CDR1 is SQVTM, CDR2 ANQGSEA. V gave up 4 bases and J gave up 0 bases; unmatched junction bases: 8. In DNA form, the CDR3 reads TGCAGCGTTGTTGGGCAGGGGGCTCGCTCTGGGGCCAACGTCCTGACTTTC. Translating gives CSVVGQGARSGANVLTF.

The chain combines TRBV5-1 with TRBJ2-3; no reliable D call. CDR3 length: 15 amino acids. The germline V gene has CDR1 SGHRS and CDR2 YFSETQ. Trimming took 9 bases from V and 0 from J, leaving 17 bases between them. The CDR3 DNA is TGCGCCATCAGTTTTACCGCGAGGAGCACAGATACGCAGTATTTT. It codes for CAISFTARSTDTQYF.

The chain has TRBV5-1 and TRBJ2-3; possible D gene TRBD1, 6 bases. V lost 2 bases and J 0 bases, leaving 13 bases between the germline ends. This CDR3 has 16 residues. Germline V lookup: CDR1 SGHRS, CDR2 YFSETQ. This chain's CDR3 is CASSFTGMGSTDTQYF. The CDR3 DNA is TGCGCCAGCAGCTTCACAGGGATGGGGAGCACAGATACGCAGTATTTT. Full variable domain (remainder filled in from reference TRBV5-1 and TRBJ2-3): KAGVTQTPRYLIKTRGQQVTLSCSPISGHRSVSWYQQTPGQGLQFLFEYFSETQRNKGNFPGRFSGRQFSNSRSEMNVSTLELGDSALYLCASSFTGMGSTDTQYFGPGTRLTVL.

This clonotype was detected only a few times. This chain uses TRBV12-3 or TRBV12-4 with TRBJ1-5; the D gene is possibly TRBD1 (6 bases). The V and J ends lost 5 bases and 2 bases respectively, with 13 bases between them. The CDR3 is 15 amino acids. CDR3 in DNA: TGTGCCAGCAGTGCTACAGGGAATGGCAATCAGCCCCAGCATTTT. Translation: CASSATGNGNQPQHF.

Concerning this clonotype: The junction and the germline gene differ at one end; a read error may be behind it. This rearrangement joins TRBV19 to TRBJ1-2; no reliable D call. CDR1 is LNHDA and CDR2 is SQIVND in the germline V gene (reference sequence). CDR3 length equals 14 residues. As DNA, the CDR3 is TGTGCCAGCCAACCCTGGGCGGGCAACTATGGCTACACTTTC. It yields the protein CASQPWAGNYGYTF. Full variable domain (rest looked up from reference TRBV19 and TRBJ1-2): DGGITQSPKYLFRKEGQNVTLSCEQNLNHDAMYWYRQDPGQGLRLIYYSQIVNDFQKGDIAEGYSVSREKKESFPLTVTSAQKNPTAFYLCASQPWAGNYGYTFGSGTRLTVV.

In its sample, this clonotype was seen a few times. This rearrangement joins TRBV10-3 to TRBJ1-6; D gene uncertain. The CDR3 consists of 15 residues. Germline-derived CDR1 and CDR2 are ENHRY and SYGVKD. V lost 9 bases, J lost 8 bases, and 20 bases lay in between. CDR3 in amino acids: CAIRTPYGLDSPLHF. CDR3 bases: TGTGCCATAAGAACCCCGTACGGATTGGATTCACCCCTCCACTTT.

Here the CDR3 reads CASPKSLAGEYNEQFF. CDR3 nucleotides: TGTGCCAGCCCCAAGTCCCTAGCGGGGGAGTACAATGAGCAGTTCTTC. The genes are TRBV2 and TRBJ2-1, with TRBD2 matching over 10 bases. Germline-derived CDR1 and CDR2 are SNHLY and FYNNEI. J lost 4 bases, V lost 8 bases, and 11 bases had no gene match. This CDR3 comprises 16 residues.

The J gene is TRBJ2-1, the V gene TRBV10-3; 8 positions match TRBD2. Germline lookup yields CDR1 ENHRY and CDR2 SYGVKD. The CDR3 consists of 14 residues. The J segment lost 6 bases and the V segment lost 10 bases, leaving 11 bases of the junction unmatched. The CDR3 region has the DNA TGTGCCACCGGTAGCGGGGCACTCCCCAATGAGCAGTTCTTC. Its translation is CATGSGALPNEQFF.

This clonotype was found a few times. The V call is TRBV4-2, the J call TRBJ1-4; 7 bases align to TRBD1. J was trimmed by 8 bases and V by 6 bases; bases with no gene match: 9. The CDR3 is 14 residues long. Germline CDR1 and CDR2: LGHNA and YNFKEQ. CDR3 bases: TGTGCCAGCAGACCTCAGGGGGGAGGAGAAAAACTGTTTTTT. It yields the protein CASRPQGGGEKLFF.

Concerning this clonotype: Sequence at one end of the junction differs from germline and may be a read error. The V call is TRBV28, the J call TRBJ2-7; D uncertain. The CDR3 runs 13 residues. CDR1 and CDR2 from the germline V gene are MDHEN and SYDVKM. For the CDR3, the DNA is TGTGTCAGCAGTCCAGAGCAGCCCTACGAGCAGTACTTC. It translates to CVSSPEQPYEQYF.

As to this clonotype: At one boundary the junction diverges from the germline segment, which might be a read error. Here the CDR3 reads CTSSLGGVDTQYF. The CDR3 DNA sequence: TGTACCAGCAGTTTGGGGGGGGTGGATACGCAGTATTTT. The chain employs TRBV27 and TRBJ2-3; 7 bases match TRBD2. The V gene's germline CDR1 is MNHEY and CDR2 SMNVEV (reference sequence). This CDR3 has 13 residues.

This chain connects TRBV24-1 to TRBJ2-1, with D possibly being TRBD1 or TRBD2 (7 bases each). Deletions cut 4 bases from V and 10 bases from J, with 19 bases between. CDR3 size: 15 residues. The germline V gene has CDR1 KGHDR and CDR2 SFDVKD. In DNA form, the CDR3 reads TGTGCCACCAGTGACAACAGGGGACTATCCTACGAGCAGTTCTTC. This gives the protein CATSDNRGLSYEQFF.

The V gene is TRBV20-1, the J gene TRBJ2-1; 11 nucleotides line up with TRBD2. V dropped 6 bases and J dropped 4; count of bases not matched to a gene: 5. This CDR3 comprises 14 residues. Germline CDR1 DFQATT, CDR2 SNEGSKA (reference sequence). This CDR3 reads CSADTSGGYNEQFF. CDR3 in DNA: TGCAGTGCCGACACTAGCGGGGGTTACAATGAGCAGTTCTTC.